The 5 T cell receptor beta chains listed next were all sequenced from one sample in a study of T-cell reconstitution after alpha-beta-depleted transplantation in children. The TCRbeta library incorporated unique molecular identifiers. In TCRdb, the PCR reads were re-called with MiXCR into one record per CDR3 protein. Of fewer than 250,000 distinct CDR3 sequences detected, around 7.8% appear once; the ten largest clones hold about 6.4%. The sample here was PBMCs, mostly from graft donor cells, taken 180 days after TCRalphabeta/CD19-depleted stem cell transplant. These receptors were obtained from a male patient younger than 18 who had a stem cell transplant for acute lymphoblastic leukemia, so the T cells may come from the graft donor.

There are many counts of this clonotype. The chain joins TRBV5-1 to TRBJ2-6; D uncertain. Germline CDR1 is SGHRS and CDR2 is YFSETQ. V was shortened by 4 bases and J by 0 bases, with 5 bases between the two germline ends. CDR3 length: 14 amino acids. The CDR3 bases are TGCGCCAGCAGCAAAGGCTCTGGGGCCAACGTCCTGACTTTC. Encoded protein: CASSKGSGANVLTF.

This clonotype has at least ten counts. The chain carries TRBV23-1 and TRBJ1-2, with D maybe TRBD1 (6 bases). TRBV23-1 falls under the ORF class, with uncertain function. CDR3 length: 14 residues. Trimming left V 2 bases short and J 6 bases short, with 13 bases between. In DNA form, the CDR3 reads TGCGCCAGCAGTCAAAAAGGGACATTCGATGGCTACACCTTC. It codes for CASSQKGTFDGYTF.

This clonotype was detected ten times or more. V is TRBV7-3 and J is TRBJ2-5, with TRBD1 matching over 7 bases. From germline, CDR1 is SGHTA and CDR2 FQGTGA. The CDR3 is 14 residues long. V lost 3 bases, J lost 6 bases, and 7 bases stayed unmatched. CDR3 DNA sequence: TGTGCCAGCAGCTTCGACAGGGAGACGAAGACCCAGTACTTC. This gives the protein CASSFDRETKTQYF.

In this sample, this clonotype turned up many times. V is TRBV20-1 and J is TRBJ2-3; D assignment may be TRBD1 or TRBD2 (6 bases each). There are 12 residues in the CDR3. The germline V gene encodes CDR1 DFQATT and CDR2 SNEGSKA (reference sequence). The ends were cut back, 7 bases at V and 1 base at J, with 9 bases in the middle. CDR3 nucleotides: TGCAGTGTGGGGGGCGGCACAGATACGCAGTATTTT. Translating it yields CSVGGGTDTQYF.

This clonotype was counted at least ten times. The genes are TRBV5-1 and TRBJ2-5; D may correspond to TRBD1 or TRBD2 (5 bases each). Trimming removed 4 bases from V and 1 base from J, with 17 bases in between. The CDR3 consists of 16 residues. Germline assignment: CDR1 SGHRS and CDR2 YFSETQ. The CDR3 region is CASSMRAGRFQETQYF. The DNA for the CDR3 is TGCGCCAGCAGCATGAGGGCAGGGCGGTTCCAAGAGACCCAGTACTTC.